This T cell receptor beta chain was found in a study of T cell repertoires in cytomegalovirus infection. About the study: The authors relied on CMV epitopes, both recently identified HLA-C-restricted and well-studied HLA-B-restricted. Public TCR beta signatures were indicative of both CMV infection and a matching HLA type.

Study-level points and caveats: Ex vivo responses were dominated by HLA-C-restricted CMV-specific TCR beta clonotypes. The cumulative frequency of public TCR beta families identified carriers of CMV plus the relevant HLA.

MiXCR, run by TCRdb on the reads, gives a single entry per CDR3 protein. Seen here are about 570,000 distinct CDR3 sequences, over 35% observed once, and the top ten hold 48%. Germline V CDR1 and CDR2: MDHEN, SYDVKM. CDR3 length: 14 residues. The germline V and J ends were trimmed by 6 bases and 6 bases, with 14 bases remaining between them. This clonotype appeared a few times. Its antigen is not identified. This specimen consisted of cultured PBMCs, obtained from culture after CMV antigen stimulation. The sequence was collected from a human donor in good health (CMV status not recorded). Some clones in this sample may be carry-over from other donors' samples. The rearrangement links TRBV28 to TRBJ2-2; no clear D gene. The CDR3 loop is CASRAPGFAGELFF. For the CDR3, the DNA is TGTGCCAGCAGAGCACCCGGGTTCGCCGGGGAGCTGTTTTTT.